This T cell receptor (beta chain) comes out of a study of cytomegalovirus exposure and HLA in healthy donors. General observations from the study: The listing of 160 or so TCR beta chains classed them as cytomegalovirus-associated. An analysis done earlier found most TCR beta V segments productive about 90% or about 30% of the time.

Regarding this clone: What it binds is unknown. Other DNA sequences from this sample encode an identical CDR3 as well.

The PCR contained 60 Vbeta and 13 Jbeta primers. Data came from immunoSEQ multiplex PCR; TCRdb stores just in-frame clones and leaves some out. The sample carries 130,000 or so clones, approximately 80% recorded once. The sequence came from an older woman in good health and CMV-seronegative. The sequenced material came from PBMCs.

The CDR3 nucleotides are TGCGCCAGCAGCGTGGGACAGGGGGGCAATCAGCCCCAGCATTTT. This gives the protein CASSVGQGGNQPQHF. The chain uses TRBV5-1 and TRBJ1-5; 11 nucleotides agree with TRBD1. Germline CDR1 SGHRS, CDR2 YFSETQ. The CDR3 consists of 15 residues. The V gene end was trimmed by 4 bases and the J gene end by 2 bases; junction bases not matched to a gene: 2.